The rows below give T cell receptor beta chains drawn from one sample of a study of cytomegalovirus exposure and HLA in healthy donors. TCRdb's table, derived via immunoSEQ multiplex PCR, lists solely in-frame clones and lacks some. The sample yields 120,000 to 150,000 clones, around 81% seen once. Sample: PBMCs. The receptors come from a man aged 35 to 55 in good health and CMV-seropositive. CDR3s include the opening cysteine and the closing phenylalanine or tryptophan. The order of the fields is V gene, clone size, J gene, D gene, CDR3 DNA, CDR3 protein. The D gene is left open where the match is weak. Clone size appears in some rows only: once, few, many, or a class for an expanded clone.

V gene: TRBV7-9; clone size: .; J gene: TRBJ1-2; D gene: TRBD1; CDR3 DNA: TGTGCCAGCAGCTTAACCGGGACAGGGGCTTCCTATGGCTACACCTTC; CDR3 protein: CASSLTGTGASYGYTF
V gene: TRBV6-6; clone size: .; J gene: TRBJ1-2; D gene: TRBD1; CDR3 DNA: TGTGCCAGCAGTCAGATTCCCGGGACAGGTCGGGGCTACACCTTC; CDR3 protein: CASSQIPGTGRGYTF
V gene: TRBV4-1; clone size: .; J gene: TRBJ2-6; D gene: .; CDR3 DNA: TGCGCCAGCAGTCCCGGAGAAAAAACCTCTGGGGCCAACGTCCTGACTTTC; CDR3 protein: CASSPGEKTSGANVLTF
V gene: TRBV27; clone size: .; J gene: TRBJ2-1; D gene: .; CDR3 DNA: TGTGCCACCCAAAACCCGACATCTACCTACAATGAGCAGTTCTTC; CDR3 protein: CATQNPTSTYNEQFF
V gene: TRBV11-2; clone size: .; J gene: TRBJ1-4; D gene: .; CDR3 DNA: TGTGCCAGCAGCCTCCATGGACAACTTCCGAATGAAAAACTGTTTTTT; CDR3 protein: CASSLHGQLPNEKLFF
V gene: TRBV19; clone size: .; J gene: TRBJ2-3; D gene: TRBD2; CDR3 DNA: TGTGCCAGTAGTATGGGACTAGCGGGACGCGATACGCAGTATTTT; CDR3 protein: CASSMGLAGRDTQYF
V gene: TRBV7-9; clone size: .; J gene: TRBJ2-5; D gene: .; CDR3 DNA: TGTGCCAGCAGACAGATCAAGTACCAAGAGACCCAGTACTTC; CDR3 protein: CASRQIKYQETQYF
V gene: TRBV5-8; clone size: .; J gene: TRBJ1-5; D gene: TRBD1; CDR3 DNA: TGTGCCAGCAGCCCCGACAGGGATTACCAGCCCCAGCATTTT; CDR3 protein: CASSPDRDYQPQHF
V gene: TRBV6-5; clone size: .; J gene: TRBJ1-5; D gene: .; CDR3 DNA: TGTGCCAGCAGTTATTTAGGACAAAATCAGCCCCAGCATTTT; CDR3 protein: CASSYLGQNQPQHF
V gene: TRBV5-5; clone size: few; J gene: TRBJ1-2; D gene: TRBD1; CDR3 DNA: TGTGCCAGCAGCTTGTTGGTAGGGACAGGGGGAGGCTACACCTTC; CDR3 protein: CASSLLVGTGGGYTF
V gene: TRBV28; clone size: .; J gene: TRBJ1-4; D gene: TRBD1; CDR3 DNA: TGTGCCAGCAGACTAACAGGGGGTGCTAATGAAAAACTGTTTTTT; CDR3 protein: CASRLTGGANEKLFF
V gene: TRBV19; clone size: .; J gene: TRBJ2-3; D gene: TRBD2; CDR3 DNA: TGTGCCAGTAGCCGGACTAGCGGGGTGAGCACAGATACGCAGTATTTT; CDR3 protein: CASSRTSGVSTDTQYF
V gene: TRBV18; clone size: .; J gene: TRBJ1-5; D gene: TRBD1; CDR3 DNA: TGTGCCAGCTCACCAGCAGGGGGGAGCAATCAGCCCCAGCATTTT; CDR3 protein: CASSPAGGSNQPQHF
V gene: TRBV4-1; clone size: .; J gene: TRBJ1-2; D gene: TRBD1; CDR3 DNA: TGCGCCAGCAGCCAGGGGACAGGGGATAACTATGGCTACACCTTC; CDR3 protein: CASSQGTGDNYGYTF
V gene: TRBV6-6; clone size: .; J gene: TRBJ2-7; D gene: .; CDR3 DNA: TGTGCCAGCAGTTACGAGGGCCCCCTCTCCTACGAGCAGTACTTC; CDR3 protein: CASSYEGPLSYEQYF
V gene: TRBV7-9; clone size: .; J gene: TRBJ1-1; D gene: .; CDR3 DNA: TGTGCCGGACAGAAGAACACTGAAGCTTTCTTT; CDR3 protein: CAGQKNTEAFF
V gene: TRBV2; clone size: .; J gene: TRBJ2-1; D gene: .; CDR3 DNA: TGTGCCAGCAGTGAACAGGGTCTCTCCTACAATGAGCAGTTCTTC; CDR3 protein: CASSEQGLSYNEQFF
V gene: TRBV30; clone size: .; J gene: TRBJ1-5; D gene: .; CDR3 DNA: TGTGCCTGGAGCGGTCAGGGGTCGAATCAGCCCCAGCATTTT; CDR3 protein: CAWSGQGSNQPQHF
V gene: TRBV29-1; clone size: .; J gene: TRBJ1-2; D gene: TRBD1; CDR3 DNA: TGCAGCGTGGGACAGGGCGTAGGGTATGGCTACACCTTC; CDR3 protein: CSVGQGVGYGYTF
V gene: TRBV6-6; clone size: .; J gene: TRBJ2-1; D gene: TRBD1; CDR3 DNA: TGTGCCAGCAGTCCCGTCGGGACAGGGATGAATGAGCAGTTCTTC; CDR3 protein: CASSPVGTGMNEQFF
V gene: TRBV19; clone size: .; J gene: TRBJ2-3; D gene: TRBD2; CDR3 DNA: TGTGCCAGTAGTAGGCGGACTAGTACAGATACGCAGTATTTT; CDR3 protein: CASSRRTSTDTQYF
V gene: TRBV19; clone size: few; J gene: TRBJ1-4; D gene: .; CDR3 DNA: TGTGCCAGCGCCTGGGCAAGCAATGAAAAACTGTTTTTT; CDR3 protein: CASAWASNEKLFF
V gene: TRBV2; clone size: .; J gene: TRBJ2-7; D gene: TRBD2; CDR3 DNA: TGTGCCAGCAGGAGGGGACTAGCGGGATTCCCCCGCGAGCAGTACTTC; CDR3 protein: CASRRGLAGFPREQYF
V gene: TRBV30; clone size: once; J gene: TRBJ2-7; D gene: TRBD1; CDR3 DNA: TGTGCCTGGAGGGAACCGGGACAGGGATCCTACGAGCAGTACTTC; CDR3 protein: CAWREPGQGSYEQYF
V gene: TRBV6-1; clone size: .; J gene: TRBJ1-1; D gene: .; CDR3 DNA: TGTGCCAGCAGTGAGATCAGGTTGAACACTGAAGCTTTCTTT; CDR3 protein: CASSEIRLNTEAFF
V gene: TRBV6-4; clone size: .; J gene: TRBJ2-1; D gene: TRBD2; CDR3 DNA: TGTGCCAGCAGCCATAGCGGGGGGGCGAATGAGCAGTTCTTC; CDR3 protein: CASSHSGGANEQFF
V gene: TRBV5-6; clone size: .; J gene: TRBJ2-7; D gene: TRBD2; CDR3 DNA: TGTGCCAGCAGCTTCCGGACTAGCGGGAGAGCTTACGAGCAGTACTTC; CDR3 protein: CASSFRTSGRAYEQYF
V gene: TRBV2; clone size: .; J gene: TRBJ2-7; D gene: TRBD1; CDR3 DNA: TGTGCCAGCAGGGAGGACAGGGTTCCCTACGAGCAGTACTTC; CDR3 protein: CASREDRVPYEQYF
V gene: TRBV29-1; clone size: once; J gene: TRBJ1-2; D gene: .; CDR3 DNA: TGCAGCGTTGAAGAGGCCTCAGGGTGGGAATATGGCTACACCTTC; CDR3 protein: CSVEEASGWEYGYTF
V gene: TRBV29-1; clone size: .; J gene: TRBJ2-5; D gene: .; CDR3 DNA: TGCAGCGGCGGAACGGGGACCCAGTACTTC; CDR3 protein: CSGGTGTQYF
V gene: TRBV19; clone size: .; J gene: TRBJ1-2; D gene: TRBD1; CDR3 DNA: TGTGCCAGTACCCGGCGGGACAGGACGTATGGCTACACCTTC; CDR3 protein: CASTRRDRTYGYTF
V gene: TRBV27; clone size: once; J gene: TRBJ2-7; D gene: TRBD1; CDR3 DNA: TGTGCCAGCAGTTTCGGGACAGGGGGCTACGAGCAGTACTTC; CDR3 protein: CASSFGTGGYEQYF
V gene: TRBV7-9; clone size: few; J gene: TRBJ1-2; D gene: .; CDR3 DNA: TGTGCCAGCAGCTTAGGGCCGGCAGGGAACTATGGCTACACCTTC; CDR3 protein: CASSLGPAGNYGYTF
V gene: TRBV14; clone size: .; J gene: TRBJ1-2; D gene: TRBD1; CDR3 DNA: TGTGCCAGCAGCCAAGAGAGTTGGACAGGGAGGACCTTC; CDR3 protein: CASSQESWTGRTF
V gene: TRBV27; clone size: .; J gene: TRBJ1-4; D gene: .; CDR3 DNA: TGTGCCAGCAGTTTTCAAGGGGCTAGTGAAAAACTGTTTTTT; CDR3 protein: CASSFQGASEKLFF
V gene: TRBV4-1; clone size: .; J gene: TRBJ1-6; D gene: .; CDR3 DNA: TGCGCCAGCAGCCACTCAGGAACCTATAATTCACCCCTCCACTTT; CDR3 protein: CASSHSGTYNSPLHF
V gene: TRBV7-8; clone size: .; J gene: TRBJ1-3; D gene: .; CDR3 DNA: TGTGCCAGCAGCCATCCGGGACTCCGCTCTGGAAACACCATATATTTT; CDR3 protein: CASSHPGLRSGNTIYF